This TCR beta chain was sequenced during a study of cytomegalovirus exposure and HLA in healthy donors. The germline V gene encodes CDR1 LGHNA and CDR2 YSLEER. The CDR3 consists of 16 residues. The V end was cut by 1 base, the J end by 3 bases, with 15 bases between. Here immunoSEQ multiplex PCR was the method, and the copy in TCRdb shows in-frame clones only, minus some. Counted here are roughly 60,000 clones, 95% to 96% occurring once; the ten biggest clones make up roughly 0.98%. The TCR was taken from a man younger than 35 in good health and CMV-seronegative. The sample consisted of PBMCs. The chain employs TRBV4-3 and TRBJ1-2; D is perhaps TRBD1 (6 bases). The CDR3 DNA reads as TGCGCCAGCAGCCAAGGGGTCCGGGACACAGACTATGGCTACACCTTC. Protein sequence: CASSQGVRDTDYGYTF.